This T cell receptor (beta chain) is from a study of OX40 agonist ivuxolimab in advanced cancers. Sequencing was performed with immunoSEQ multiplex PCR; in TCRdb, only in-frame clones are kept and a portion is missing. Of 55,000 to 75,000 clones in the sample, around 90% were seen once. The source is an adult with an advanced solid tumor such as melanoma, head and neck, liver or kidney cancer. Material: CD4+ or CD8+ T cells sorted from blood, obtained in a trial of the OX40 agonist ivuxolimab.

In DNA form, the CDR3 reads TGTGCCAGCAGCGTAACTAGCGGCTACGAGCAGTACTTC. Translated, it gives CASSVTSGYEQYF. The gene calls are TRBV9 and TRBJ2-7, with 8 bases that match TRBD2. After removal of 1 base from V and 3 bases from J, the junction contained 0 bases not matched to a gene. Germline V gene lookup returns CDR1 SGDLS and CDR2 YYNGEE. The CDR3 is made up of 13 amino acids. The variable domain in full, with the rest retrieved from reference TRBV9 and TRBJ2-7, is DSGVTQTPKHLITATGQRVTLRCSPRSGDLSVYWYQQSLDQGLQFLIQYYNGEERAKGNILERFSAQQFPDLHSELNLSSLELGDSALYFCASSVTSGYEQYFGPGTRLTVT.